The 25 T cell receptor beta chains below were found in one sample sequenced in a study of identifying expanded T cells in peripheral blood. Sequencing used immunoSEQ multiplex PCR; TCRdb keeps in-frame clones, though not all of them. The table lists 70,000 to 100,000 clones, around 88% of them singletons, with roughly 5.5% in the top ten. Sequenced material: blood. Receptors originate from a person aged 18 to 75 in good health.

V usage is TRBV7-8 and J usage is TRBJ2-7, with 8 bases that match TRBD2. The CDR3 is 14 amino acids. The V and J ends lost 5 bases and 4 bases, in that order; junction bases with no gene match: 7. Germline V CDR1 and CDR2: SGHVS, FQNEAQ. Here the CDR3 reads CASSQTGGVYEQYF. Here the CDR3 DNA reads TGTGCCAGCAGCCAAACCGGGGGGGTTTACGAGCAGTACTTC.

The chain joins TRBV10-3 to TRBJ1-6; TRBD1 matches 9 bases. The ends lost 6 bases at V and 3 bases at J; junction bases unmatched: 9. CDR3 size: 17 residues. Germline CDR1 and CDR2: ENHRY and SYGVKD. For the CDR3, the DNA is TGTGCCATCAGGGGAGGACAGGGGATATACTATAATTCACCCCTCCACTTT. It yields the protein CAIRGGQGIYYNSPLHF.

The chain employs TRBV2 and TRBJ2-3, with D possibly matching TRBD1 (5 bases). CDR1 is SNHLY, CDR2 FYNNEI, per germline. The length of the CDR3 is 13 residues. V shed 4 bases and J shed 5 bases, with 10 bases lying between them. The CDR3 DNA reads as TGTGCCAGCAGTGGGCAGGGCTTAGATACGCAGTATTTT. It encodes CASSGQGLDTQYF. Full variable domain (remainder filled in from reference TRBV2 and TRBJ2-3): EPEVTQTPSHQVTQMGQEVILRCVPISNHLYFYWYRQILGQKVEFLVSFYNNEISEKSEIFDDQFSVERPDGSNFTLKIRSTKLEDSAMYFCASSGQGLDTQYFGPGTRLTVL.

CDR3 sequence (DNA): TGTGCCAGCAACCCGGGACAGGGAGGCTACACCTTC. Amino acid sequence: CASNPGQGGYTF. This sequence joins TRBV2 and TRBJ1-2; 9 bases are shared with TRBD1. Germline V gene lookup returns CDR1 SNHLY and CDR2 FYNNEI. The CDR3 is 12 residues long. Trimming cost V 7 bases and J 8 bases; bases outside gene matches: 5.

The chain has TRBV9 and TRBJ2-5; 9 nucleotides align to TRBD2. Germline assignment: CDR1 SGDLS and CDR2 YYNGEE. The CDR3 has 15 amino acids. V lost 1 base and J lost 5; bases outside the gene matches: 6. The CDR3 loop is CASSVLAGIGETQYF. In nucleotides, the CDR3 is TGTGCCAGCAGCGTACTAGCGGGGATTGGGGAGACCCAGTACTTC.

This clone was detected a few times. CDR3 nucleotides: TGTGCCAGCAGCTTAGTATGGCGGGGGGCTGGAAATGAGCAGTTCTTC. Protein sequence: CASSLVWRGAGNEQFF. The chain employs TRBV7-2 and TRBJ2-1; 8 bases are a match to TRBD2. Trimming took 1 base from V and 7 from J; bases not matched to a gene: 9. The CDR3 has 16 amino acids. Per germline, CDR1 SGHTA and CDR2 FQGNSA.

The chain recombines TRBV5-4 with TRBJ2-1; unclear D gene. From germline, CDR1 is SGHNT and CDR2 YYREEE (reference sequence). V lost 0 bases to trimming and J lost 3 bases, with 4 bases between them. The CDR3 spans 13 residues. CDR3 loop: CASSLVNYNEQFF. The CDR3 region has the DNA TGTGCCAGCAGCTTGGTAAACTACAATGAGCAGTTCTTC.

This clone was found a few times. The chain couples TRBV2 to TRBJ1-6; 8 bases map to TRBD1. J lost 10 bases, V lost 3 bases, and 8 bases had no gene match. This CDR3 is 15 amino acids long. Germline assignment: CDR1 SNHLY and CDR2 FYNNEI. The CDR3 spells CASSDVSGGQSPLHF. The CDR3 DNA follows: TGTGCCAGCAGTGACGTCTCAGGGGGCCAATCACCCCTCCACTTT. Combining the CDR3 with reference TRBV2 and TRBJ1-6 gives the whole variable domain EPEVTQTPSHQVTQMGQEVILRCVPISNHLYFYWYRQILGQKVEFLVSFYNNEISEKSEIFDDQFSVERPDGSNFTLKIRSTKLEDSAMYFCASSDVSGGQSPLHFGNGTRLTVT.

The J gene is TRBJ1-1, the V gene TRBV6-1, with D hard to call. This CDR3 contains 13 residues. Germline CDR1 and CDR2: MNHNS and SASEGT. Trimming pared 8 bases from V and 3 bases from J, leaving 13 bases between. CDR3: CASGEQTHTEAFF. Written as DNA, the CDR3 is TGTGCCAGCGGAGAACAGACCCACACTGAAGCTTTCTTT.

The V gene is TRBV7-9, the J gene TRBJ2-7; D is unresolved. V dropped 1 base and J dropped 3 bases, with 13 bases sitting between them. The CDR3 extends over 15 amino acids. Germline lookup yields CDR1 SEHNR and CDR2 FQNEAQ (reference sequence). The CDR3 coding sequence is TGTGCCAGCAGCTTAGTCCCCACCGTTAACTACGAGCAGTACTTC. Its protein product is CASSLVPTVNYEQYF.

The chain recombines TRBV4-1 with TRBJ1-2; D remains ambiguous. The V gene lost 3 bases and the J gene lost 3 bases, with 17 bases spanning the gap. Germline-derived CDR1 and CDR2 are MGHRA and YSYEKL. This CDR3 spans 16 amino acids. Here the CDR3 reads CASSHPVRARYYGYTF. CDR3 nucleotides: TGCGCCAGCAGCCATCCGGTTAGGGCGCGCTACTATGGCTACACCTTC.

V and J are TRBV13 and TRBJ2-5; the D gene is possibly TRBD1 (6 bases). Germline V gives CDR1 PRHDT, CDR2 FYEKMQ (reference sequence). V was pared by 1 base and J by 2 bases, with 11 bases between. This CDR3 region has 15 residues. Written as DNA, the CDR3 is TGTGCCAGCAGCTTAGCCGGGACAAGACAAGAGACCCAGTACTTC. Encoded protein: CASSLAGTRQETQYF.

This clone was detected only a few times. The chain recombines TRBV11-2 with TRBJ2-1; 7 bases map to TRBD2. Germline CDR1 SGHAT, CDR2 FQNNGV. The CDR3 has 16 amino acids. The trim removed 4 bases at V and 7 bases at J, leaving 13 bases unmatched. The CDR3, as DNA: TGTGCCAGCAGCTCCAGCGGGATACCTGGATTTAATGAGCAGTTCTTC. This sequence encodes CASSSSGIPGFNEQFF.

The chain links TRBV25-1 to TRBJ1-1; D call uncertain. V lost 3 bases and J 10 bases, leaving 15 bases between the germline ends. The CDR3 spans 13 residues. CDR1 is MGHDK, CDR2 SYGVNS, per germline. CDR3: CASSDRRERGAFF. CDR3 nucleotide sequence: TGTGCCAGCAGTGACCGGCGCGAGAGAGGAGCTTTCTTT.

The rearrangement links TRBV5-1 to TRBJ2-2, with D unresolved. This CDR3 is built from 16 residues. The V end was cut by 2 bases, the J end by 0 bases, with 11 bases between. In germline, CDR1 is SGHRS, CDR2 YFSETQ. CDR3 nucleotides: TGCGCCAGCAGCTTTTCAGGACCTACGAACACCGGGGAGCTGTTTTTT. The encoded protein is CASSFSGPTNTGELFF.

This clone has more than one count but fewer than ten. The chain links TRBV11-3 to TRBJ2-3, with 7 bases matching TRBD1. Germline V lookup: CDR1 SGHNT, CDR2 YENEEA. The CDR3 spans 14 residues. The V gene end was trimmed by 3 bases and the J gene end by 2 bases; junction bases not matched to a gene: 2. CDR3 in amino acids: CASSLGQTTDTQYF. For the CDR3, the DNA is TGTGCCAGCAGCTTGGGACAGACCACAGATACGCAGTATTTT.

The rearrangement links TRBV30 to TRBJ1-2; 7 nucleotides align to TRBD1. Germline V gene sequence: CDR1 GTSNPN, CDR2 SVGIG (reference sequence). The CDR3 is 13 residues long. After removal of 4 bases from V and 7 bases from J, the junction contained 9 bases not matched to a gene. The CDR3 is CAWNFNRGGGYTF. In nucleotides, the CDR3 is TGTGCCTGGAATTTCAACAGGGGAGGTGGCTACACCTTC.

The chain carries TRBV5-1 and TRBJ2-1; the D is unclear. The V end was cut by 2 bases, the J end by 5 bases, with 5 bases between. The germline gives CDR1 SGHRS, CDR2 YFSETQ. This CDR3 is built from 12 residues. Written as DNA, the CDR3 is TGCGCCAGCAGCTTAACAGACAATGAGCAGTTCTTC. It specifies CASSLTDNEQFF. The full variable domain, its missing parts supplied by reference TRBV5-1 and TRBJ2-1, is KAGVTQTPRYLIKTRGQQVTLSCSPISGHRSVSWYQQTPGQGLQFLFEYFSETQRNKGNFPGRFSGRQFSNSRSEMNVSTLELGDSALYLCASSLTDNEQFFGPGTRLTVL.

This clone was seen just once. CDR3 in amino acids: CASSDSGALTYEQYF. As DNA, the CDR3 is TGTGCCAGCAGTGACTCGGGGGCCCTAACCTACGAGCAGTACTTC. The chain links TRBV27 to TRBJ2-7; possibly TRBD1 or TRBD2 for D (6 bases each). CDR1 MNHEY and CDR2 SMNVEV come from the germline V gene (reference sequence). CDR3 length: 15 residues. Trimming removed 5 bases from V and 2 bases from J, with 16 bases in between.

The genes are TRBV6-5 and TRBJ2-1, with D perhaps TRBD2 (6 bases). This CDR3 is built from 11 residues. V lost 6 bases to trimming and J lost 10 bases, with 10 bases between them. Germline values: CDR1 MNHEY, CDR2 SVGAGI. Written as DNA, the CDR3 is TGTGCCAGCAGGTCCAGCGGGGAGCAGTTCTTC. Residues: CASRSSGEQFF.

The chain joins TRBV19 to TRBJ2-7; 7 bases fit TRBD1. The V gene's germline CDR1 is LNHDA and CDR2 SQIVND (reference sequence). The CDR3 is 14 amino acids. The junction had 8 bases not matched to a gene; V was cut back by 4 bases and J by 5 bases. The CDR3, as DNA: TGTGCCAGTAGTACAAGGACAGGTCACGACGAGCAGTACTTC. Its translation is CASSTRTGHDEQYF.

This rearrangement joins TRBV7-9 to TRBJ1-1, with D unclear. The V gene's germline CDR1 is SEHNR and CDR2 FQNEAQ (reference sequence). This CDR3 comprises 14 residues. V was cut by 6 bases and J by 7 bases, with 18 bases left in between. The CDR3 bases are TGTGCCAGCAGTTCCCAGTTTGGTTTCCTTGAAGCTTTCTTT. Residues: CASSSQFGFLEAFF.

This clone came up a few times. The CDR3 here is CASSVKGDIYNEQFF. The CDR3 nucleotides read TGTGCCAGCAGCGTAAAGGGGGACATCTACAATGAGCAGTTCTTC. V usage is TRBV9 and J usage is TRBJ2-1; tentative D call: TRBD1 (6 bases). The CDR3 runs 15 residues. Trimming shortened V by 1 base and J by 3 bases, and 11 bases separated the two germline ends. Germline V gives CDR1 SGDLS, CDR2 YYNGEE.

The rearrangement uses TRBV27 and TRBJ2-2; a possible D gene is TRBD1 (6 bases). The V and J ends lost 5 bases and 5 bases respectively, with 21 bases between them. This CDR3 contains 17 residues. The germline CDR1 and CDR2 sequences are MNHEY and SMNVEV (reference sequence). For the CDR3, the DNA is TGTGCCAGCAGTAAACAGGGTCCACTTTGGGGTACCGGGGAGCTGTTTTTT. Encoded protein: CASSKQGPLWGTGELFF.

V gene TRBV5-4 combines with J gene TRBJ1-1; no clear D gene. Deletions cut 3 bases from V and 5 bases from J, with 11 bases between. The germline V gene has CDR1 SGHNT and CDR2 YYREEE (reference sequence). The CDR3 loop spans 13 amino acids. Here the CDR3 reads CASSSKLMTEAFF. In DNA, the CDR3 is TGTGCCAGCAGCTCTAAGTTGATGACTGAAGCTTTCTTT.